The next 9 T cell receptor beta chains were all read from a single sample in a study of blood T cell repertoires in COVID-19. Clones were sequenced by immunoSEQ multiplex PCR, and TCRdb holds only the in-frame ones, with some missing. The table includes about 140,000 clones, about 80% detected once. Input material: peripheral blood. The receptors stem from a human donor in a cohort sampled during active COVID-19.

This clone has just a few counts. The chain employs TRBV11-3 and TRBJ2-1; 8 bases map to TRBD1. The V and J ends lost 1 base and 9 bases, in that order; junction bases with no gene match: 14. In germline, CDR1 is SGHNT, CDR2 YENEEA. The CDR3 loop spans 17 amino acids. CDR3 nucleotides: TGTGCCAGCAGCTTAGCCCCGACAGGGGTCACCCCCGGTGAGCAGTTCTTC. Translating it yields CASSLAPTGVTPGEQFF.

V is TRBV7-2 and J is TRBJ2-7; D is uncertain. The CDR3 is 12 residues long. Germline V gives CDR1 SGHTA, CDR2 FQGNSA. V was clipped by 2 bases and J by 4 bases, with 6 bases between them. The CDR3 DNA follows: TGTGCCAGCAGCTTACCACAATACGAGCAGTACTTC. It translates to CASSLPQYEQYF.

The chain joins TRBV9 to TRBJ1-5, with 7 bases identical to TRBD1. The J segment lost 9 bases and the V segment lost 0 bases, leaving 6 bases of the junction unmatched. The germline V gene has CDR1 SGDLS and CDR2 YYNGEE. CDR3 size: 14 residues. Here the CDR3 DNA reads TGTGCCAGCAGCGTAGGGGGGACAGCCAGGCCCCAGCATTTT. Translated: CASSVGGTARPQHF. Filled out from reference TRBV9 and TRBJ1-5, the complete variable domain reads DSGVTQTPKHLITATGQRVTLRCSPRSGDLSVYWYQQSLDQGLQFLIQYYNGEERAKGNILERFSAQQFPDLHSELNLSSLELGDSALYFCASSVGGTARPQHFGDGTRLSIL.

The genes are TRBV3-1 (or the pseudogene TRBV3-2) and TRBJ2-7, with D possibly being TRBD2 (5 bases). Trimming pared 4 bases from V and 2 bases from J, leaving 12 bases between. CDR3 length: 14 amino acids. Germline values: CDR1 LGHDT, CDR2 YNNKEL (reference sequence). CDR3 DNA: TGTGCCAGCAGCCCGGAGGTCGAGACCTACGAGCAGTACTTC. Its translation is CASSPEVETYEQYF.

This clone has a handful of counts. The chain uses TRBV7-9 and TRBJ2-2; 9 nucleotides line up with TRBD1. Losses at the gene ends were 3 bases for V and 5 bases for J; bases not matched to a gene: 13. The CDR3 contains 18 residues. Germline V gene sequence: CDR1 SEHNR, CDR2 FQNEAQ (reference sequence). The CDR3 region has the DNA TGTGCCAGCAGCTTCTCCGGGACAGGGAGGTTCTTTACCGGGGAGCTGTTTTTT. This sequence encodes CASSFSGTGRFFTGELFF.

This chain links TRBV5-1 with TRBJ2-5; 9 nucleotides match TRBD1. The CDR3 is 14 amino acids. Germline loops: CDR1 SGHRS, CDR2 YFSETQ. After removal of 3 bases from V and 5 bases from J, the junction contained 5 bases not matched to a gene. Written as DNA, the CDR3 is TGCGCCAGCAGCTGGAACAGGGGGCAGGAGACCCAGTACTTC. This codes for CASSWNRGQETQYF.

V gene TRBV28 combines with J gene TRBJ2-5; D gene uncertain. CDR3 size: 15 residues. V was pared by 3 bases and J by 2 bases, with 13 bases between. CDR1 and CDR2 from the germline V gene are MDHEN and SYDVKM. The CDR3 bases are TGTGCCAGCAGTTTGACAAACGTCCCTCAAGAGACCCAGTACTTC. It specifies CASSLTNVPQETQYF.

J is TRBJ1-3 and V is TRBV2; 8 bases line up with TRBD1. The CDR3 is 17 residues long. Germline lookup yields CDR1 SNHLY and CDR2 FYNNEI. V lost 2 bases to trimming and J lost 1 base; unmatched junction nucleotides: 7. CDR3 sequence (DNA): TGTGCCAGCAGTGAACAGGGACAGGACTTTTCTGGAAACACCATATATTTT. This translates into CASSEQGQDFSGNTIYF.

This CDR3 reads CASSLGGLPVETQYF. The CDR3 DNA sequence: TGTGCCAGCAGCTTGGGGGGACTACCGGTAGAGACCCAGTACTTC. This chain connects TRBV5-5 to TRBJ2-5; 7 nucleotides line up with TRBD2. The CDR3 is 15 amino acids. CDR1 is SGHKS, CDR2 YYEKEE, per germline (reference sequence). After removal of 0 bases from V and 4 bases from J, the junction contained 6 bases not matched to a gene. Variable domain in full (rest from reference TRBV5-5 and TRBJ2-5): DAGVTQSPTHLIKTRGQQVTLRCSPISGHKSVSWYQQVLGQGPQFIFQYYEKEERGRGNFPDRFSARQFPNYSSELNVNALLLGDSALYLCASSLGGLPVETQYFGPGTRLLVL.